Listed here are 4 T cell receptor beta chains from one sample, sequenced in a study of CD8+CD57+ T cells in acquired aplastic anemia listed by TCRdb under 2018. Instrument on record: Illumina HiSeq 2000. Profiling of TCR beta VDJ combinations and CDR3 sequences used genomic DNA as the template. TCRdb reprocessing: public reads trimmed at Q25 with fastp, clones called with MiXCR, in-frame beta chains kept. Rows matching on CDR3 protein sequence are summarized as one entry with the most common DNA and genes. The sample profile shows about 170,000 distinct CDR3 sequences; about 60% of them were found once. The ten biggest clones cover 45% of the sample. Source material: sorted CD4+, CD8+, or CD8+CD57+ T cells (not recorded which) from PBMCs. The receptors here all came from a human donor in good health.

The V gene is TRBV7-3, the J gene TRBJ1-2; TRBD1 matches 9 bases. Germline V gene data show CDR1 as SGHTA and CDR2 as FQGTGA. V lost 6 bases to trimming and J lost 5 bases; unmatched junction nucleotides: 7. The CDR3 has 14 amino acids. CDR3: CASRFRTGAYGYTF. As DNA, the CDR3 is TGTGCCAGCAGATTCCGGACAGGGGCTTATGGCTACACCTTC.

The chain employs TRBV12-3 or TRBV12-4 and TRBJ2-2, with 8 positions matching TRBD2. The CDR3 extends over 16 amino acids. V was pared by 2 bases and J by 4 bases, with 6 bases of the junction left unmatched. CDR3: CASSLSGGALTGELFF. CDR3 bases: TGTGCCAGCAGTTTATCCGGGGGGGCTCTCACCGGGGAGCTGTTTTTT.

This clonotype was found many times. The chain combines TRBV5-6 with TRBJ2-3; 7 positions match TRBD2. The CDR3 is made up of 16 amino acids. Germline CDR1 SGHDT, CDR2 YYEEEE. J lost 0 bases, V lost 0 bases, and 4 bases had no gene match. CDR3 nucleotide sequence: TGTGCCAGCAGCTTGGTGGCTAGCGGTAGCACAGATACGCAGTATTTT. Its translation is CASSLVASGSTDTQYF.

CDR3 protein: CASRSSGQGSSGYTF. CDR3 coding DNA: TGTGCCAGCAGATCCAGCGGACAGGGTAGCAGTGGCTACACCTTC. V and J are TRBV7-9 and TRBJ1-2, with 8 bases lining up with TRBD1. The germline V gene encodes CDR1 SEHNR and CDR2 FQNEAQ (reference sequence). V gave up 6 bases and J gave up 7 bases; unmatched junction bases: 13. There are 15 residues in the CDR3.